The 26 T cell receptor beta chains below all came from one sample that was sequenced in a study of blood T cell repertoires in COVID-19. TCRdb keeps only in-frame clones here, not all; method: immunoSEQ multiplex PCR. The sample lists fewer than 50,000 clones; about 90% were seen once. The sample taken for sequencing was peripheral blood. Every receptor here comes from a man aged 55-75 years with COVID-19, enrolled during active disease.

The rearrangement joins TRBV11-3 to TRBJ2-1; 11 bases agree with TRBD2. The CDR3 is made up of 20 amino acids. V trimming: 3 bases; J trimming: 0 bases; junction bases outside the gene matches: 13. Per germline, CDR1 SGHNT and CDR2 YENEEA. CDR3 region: CASSFETPTSGGYSYNEQFF. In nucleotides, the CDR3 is TGTGCCAGCAGCTTTGAAACCCCTACTAGCGGGGGATACTCCTACAATGAGCAGTTCTTC.

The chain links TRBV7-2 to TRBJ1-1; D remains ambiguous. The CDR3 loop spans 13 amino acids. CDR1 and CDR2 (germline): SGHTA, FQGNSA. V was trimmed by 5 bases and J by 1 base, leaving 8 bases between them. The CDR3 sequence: CASSPDTNTEAFF. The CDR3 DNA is TGTGCCAGCAGCCCTGACACGAACACTGAAGCTTTCTTT.

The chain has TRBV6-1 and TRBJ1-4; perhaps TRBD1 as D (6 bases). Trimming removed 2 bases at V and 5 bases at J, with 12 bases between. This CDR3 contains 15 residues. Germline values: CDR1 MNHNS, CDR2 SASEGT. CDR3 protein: CASSEMTGRNEKLFF. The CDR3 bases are TGTGCCAGCAGTGAAATGACAGGTCGAAATGAAAAACTGTTTTTT.

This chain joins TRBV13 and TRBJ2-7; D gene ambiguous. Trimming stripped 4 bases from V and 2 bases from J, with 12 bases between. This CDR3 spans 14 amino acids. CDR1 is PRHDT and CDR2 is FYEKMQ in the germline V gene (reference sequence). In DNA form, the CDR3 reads TGTGCCAGCAGCTCCCAGGCAGTCGCCTACGAGCAGTACTTC. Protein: CASSSQAVAYEQYF.

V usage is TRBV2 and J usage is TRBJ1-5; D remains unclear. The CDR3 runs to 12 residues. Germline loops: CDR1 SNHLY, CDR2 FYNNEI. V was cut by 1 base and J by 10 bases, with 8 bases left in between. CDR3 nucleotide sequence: TGTGCCAGCAGTGAAGTTCTGGGCCCCCAGCATTTT. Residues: CASSEVLGPQHF.

The CDR3 sequence is CASSDRNYGYTF. CDR3 DNA: TGTGCCAGCAGTGACAGAAACTATGGCTACACCTTC. The rearrangement joins TRBV2 to TRBJ1-2; no clear D gene. V gave up 3 bases and J gave up 2 bases, with 4 bases separating them. Germline assignment: CDR1 SNHLY and CDR2 FYNNEI. The CDR3 consists of 12 residues.

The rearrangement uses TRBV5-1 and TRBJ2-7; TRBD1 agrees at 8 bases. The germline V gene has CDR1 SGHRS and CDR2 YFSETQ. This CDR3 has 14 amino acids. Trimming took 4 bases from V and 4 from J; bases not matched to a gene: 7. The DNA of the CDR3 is TGCGCCAGCAGCGACGTGACAGGGGCGTACGAGCAGTACTTC. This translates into CASSDVTGAYEQYF. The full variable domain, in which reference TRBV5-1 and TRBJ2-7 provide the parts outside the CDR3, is KAGVTQTPRYLIKTRGQQVTLSCSPISGHRSVSWYQQTPGQGLQFLFEYFSETQRNKGNFPGRFSGRQFSNSRSEMNVSTLELGDSALYLCASSDVTGAYEQYFGPGTRLTVT.

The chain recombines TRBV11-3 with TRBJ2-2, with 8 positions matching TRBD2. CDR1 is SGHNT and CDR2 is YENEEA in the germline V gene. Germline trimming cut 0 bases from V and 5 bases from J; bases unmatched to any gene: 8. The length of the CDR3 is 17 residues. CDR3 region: CASSLDRIGRGTGELFF. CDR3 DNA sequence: TGTGCCAGCAGCTTAGATCGTATCGGGAGGGGTACCGGGGAGCTGTTTTTT.

Here the CDR3 reads CASSPTAGQQETQYF. CDR3 sequence (DNA): TGTGCCAGCTCACCGACGGCAGGGCAACAAGAGACCCAGTACTTC. V gene TRBV18 combines with J gene TRBJ2-5, with D possibly being TRBD1 (5 bases). The CDR3 loop spans 15 amino acids. Germline V gene sequence: CDR1 KGHSH, CDR2 LQKENI. Trimming removed 3 bases at V and 2 bases at J, with 13 bases between.

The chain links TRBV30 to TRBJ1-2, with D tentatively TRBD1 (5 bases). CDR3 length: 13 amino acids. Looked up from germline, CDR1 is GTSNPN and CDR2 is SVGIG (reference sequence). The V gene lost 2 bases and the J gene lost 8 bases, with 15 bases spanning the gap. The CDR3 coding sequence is TGTGCCTGGAGTCCCAACACAGGTGCCGGCTACACCTTC. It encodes CAWSPNTGAGYTF.

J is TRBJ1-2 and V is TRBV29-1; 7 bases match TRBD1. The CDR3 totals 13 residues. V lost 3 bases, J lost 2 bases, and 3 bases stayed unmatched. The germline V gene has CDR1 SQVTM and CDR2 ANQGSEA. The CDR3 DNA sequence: TGCAGCGTTGAGGGACAGATAAACTATGGCTACACCTTC. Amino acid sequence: CSVEGQINYGYTF. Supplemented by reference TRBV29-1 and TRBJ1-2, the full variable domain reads SAVISQKPSRDICQRGTSLTIQCQVDSQVTMMFWYRQQPGQSLTLIATANQGSEATYESGFVIDKFPISRPNLTFSTLTVSNMSPEDSSIYLCSVEGQINYGYTFGSGTRLTVV.

The CDR3 region is CSVGQANTEAFF. The DNA for the CDR3 is TGCAGCGTGGGACAGGCGAACACTGAAGCTTTCTTT. The chain carries TRBV29-1 and TRBJ1-1, with 8 bases that match TRBD1. With 6 bases clipped from V and 1 base from J, the junction kept 1 base outside the gene matches. The CDR3 has 12 residues. Germline V CDR1 and CDR2: SQVTM, ANQGSEA.

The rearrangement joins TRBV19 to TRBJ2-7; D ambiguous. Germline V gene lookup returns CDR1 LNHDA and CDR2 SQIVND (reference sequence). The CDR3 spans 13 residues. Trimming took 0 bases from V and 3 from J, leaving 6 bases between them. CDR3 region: CASSIDPGYEQYF. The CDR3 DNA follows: TGTGCCAGTAGTATAGACCCGGGCTACGAGCAGTACTTC. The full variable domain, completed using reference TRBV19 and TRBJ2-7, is DGGITQSPKYLFRKEGQNVTLSCEQNLNHDAMYWYRQDPGQGLRLIYYSQIVNDFQKGDIAEGYSVSREKKESFPLTVTSAQKNPTAFYLCASSIDPGYEQYFGPGTRLTVT.

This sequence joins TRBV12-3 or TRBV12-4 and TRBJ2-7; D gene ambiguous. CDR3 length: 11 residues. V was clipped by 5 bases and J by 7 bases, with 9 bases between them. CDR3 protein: CASSPTREQYF. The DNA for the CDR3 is TGTGCCAGCAGTCCCACGCGGGAGCAGTACTTC.

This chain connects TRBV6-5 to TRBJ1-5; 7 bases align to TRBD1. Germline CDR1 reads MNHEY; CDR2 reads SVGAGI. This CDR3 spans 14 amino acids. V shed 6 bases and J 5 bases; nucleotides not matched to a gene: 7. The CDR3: CASRLRQGYQPQHF. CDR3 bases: TGTGCCAGCAGACTACGACAGGGTTATCAGCCCCAGCATTTT.

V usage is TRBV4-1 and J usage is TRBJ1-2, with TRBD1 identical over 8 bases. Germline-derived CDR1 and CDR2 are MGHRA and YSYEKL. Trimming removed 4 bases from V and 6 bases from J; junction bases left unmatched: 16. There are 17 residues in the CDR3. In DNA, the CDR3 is TGCGCCAGCAGCCCAAGTCTCCCGGACAGGGTCACTAATGGCTACACCTTC. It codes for CASSPSLPDRVTNGYTF.

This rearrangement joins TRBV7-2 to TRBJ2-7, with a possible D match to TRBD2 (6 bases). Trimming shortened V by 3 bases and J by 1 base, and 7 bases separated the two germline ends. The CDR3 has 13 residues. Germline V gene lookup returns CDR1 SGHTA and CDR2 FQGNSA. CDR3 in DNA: TGTGCCAGCAGCTTCGGGGGATCCTACGAGCAGTACTTC. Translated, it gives CASSFGGSYEQYF.

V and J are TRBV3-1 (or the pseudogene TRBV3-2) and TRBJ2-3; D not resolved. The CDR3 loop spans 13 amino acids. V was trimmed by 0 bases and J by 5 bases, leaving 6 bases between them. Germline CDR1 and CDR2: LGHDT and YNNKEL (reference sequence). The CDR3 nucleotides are TGTGCCAGCAGCCAAGAAGGAGTAGATACGCAGTATTTT. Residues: CASSQEGVDTQYF.

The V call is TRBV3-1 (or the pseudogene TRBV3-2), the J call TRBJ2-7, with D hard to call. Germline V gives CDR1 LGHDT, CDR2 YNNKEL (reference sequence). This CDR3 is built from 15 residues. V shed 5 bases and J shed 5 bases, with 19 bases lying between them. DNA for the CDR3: TGTGCCAGCAGCACTCAGCCGACAAGAGCCCACGAGCAGTACTTC. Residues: CASSTQPTRAHEQYF.

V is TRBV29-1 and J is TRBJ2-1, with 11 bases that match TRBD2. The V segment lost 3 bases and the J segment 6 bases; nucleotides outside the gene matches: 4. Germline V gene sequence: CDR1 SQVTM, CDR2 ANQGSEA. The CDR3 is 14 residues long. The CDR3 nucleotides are TGCAGCGTTGATACTAGCGGGAGTCTCAATGAGCAGTTCTTC. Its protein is CSVDTSGSLNEQFF.

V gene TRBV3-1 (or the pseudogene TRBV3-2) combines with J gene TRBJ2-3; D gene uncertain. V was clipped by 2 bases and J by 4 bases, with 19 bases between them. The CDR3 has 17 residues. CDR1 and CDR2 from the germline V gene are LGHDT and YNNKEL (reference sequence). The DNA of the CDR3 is TGTGCCAGCAGCCAACCACTCGTTGCTGGTAGTGCAGATACGCAGTATTTT. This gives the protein CASSQPLVAGSADTQYF.

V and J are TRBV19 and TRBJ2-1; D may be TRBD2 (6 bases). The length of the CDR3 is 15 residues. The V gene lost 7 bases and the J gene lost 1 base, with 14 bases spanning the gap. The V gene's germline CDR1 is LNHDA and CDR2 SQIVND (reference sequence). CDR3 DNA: TGTGCCAGTAAAGTCGGGGGACTTTCCTACAATGAGCAGTTCTTC. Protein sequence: CASKVGGLSYNEQFF.

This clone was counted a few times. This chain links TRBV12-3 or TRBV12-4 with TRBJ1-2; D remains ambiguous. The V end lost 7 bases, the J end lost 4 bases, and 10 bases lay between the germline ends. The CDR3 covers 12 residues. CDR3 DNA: TGTGCCAGCAAATCAGGCCTCTATGGCTACACCTTC. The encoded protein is CASKSGLYGYTF.

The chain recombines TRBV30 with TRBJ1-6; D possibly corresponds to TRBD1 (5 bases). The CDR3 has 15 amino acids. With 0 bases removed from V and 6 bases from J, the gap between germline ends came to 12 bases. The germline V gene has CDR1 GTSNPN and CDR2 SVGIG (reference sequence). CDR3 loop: CAWSVRGTFNSPLHF. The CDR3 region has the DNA TGTGCCTGGAGTGTACGAGGGACTTTTAATTCACCCCTCCACTTT. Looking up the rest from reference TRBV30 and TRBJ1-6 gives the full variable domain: SQTIHQWPATLVQPVGSPLSLECTVEGTSNPNLYWYRQAAGRGLQLLFYSVGIGQISSEVPQNLSASRPQDRQFILSSKKLLLSDSGFYLCAWSVRGTFNSPLHFGNGTRLTVT.

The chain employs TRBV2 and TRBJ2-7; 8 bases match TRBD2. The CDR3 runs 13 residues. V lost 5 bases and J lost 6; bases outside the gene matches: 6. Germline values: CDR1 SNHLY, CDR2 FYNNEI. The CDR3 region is CASSPGRGGEQYF. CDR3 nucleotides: TGTGCCAGCAGTCCCGGGAGGGGGGGCGAGCAGTACTTC.

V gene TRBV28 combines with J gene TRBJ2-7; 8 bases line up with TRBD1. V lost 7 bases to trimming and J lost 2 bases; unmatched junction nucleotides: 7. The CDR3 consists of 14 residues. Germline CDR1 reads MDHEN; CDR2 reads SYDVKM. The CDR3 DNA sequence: TGTGCCAGCATGGCAGGGGGCTTGACCTACGAGCAGTACTTC. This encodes CASMAGGLTYEQYF.